The 31 T cell receptor beta chains listed next were all sequenced from one sample in a study of shared clonotypes between healthy human individuals. Clones were sequenced by immunoSEQ multiplex PCR, and TCRdb holds only the in-frame ones, with some missing. The sample comprises hundreds of thousands of clones, around 76% of which are singletons, and 9.5% to 15% rests with the top ten. The sample comprised PBMCs. The origin of the receptors is a woman in her forties in good health. Some clones in this sample may be carry-over from other donors' samples.

V is TRBV7-2 and J is TRBJ2-7; perhaps TRBD2 as D (5 bases). The CDR3 has 14 amino acids. V lost 6 bases to trimming and J lost 0 bases, with 12 bases between them. Germline V gene data show CDR1 as SGHTA and CDR2 as FQGNSA. The CDR3 DNA reads as TGTGCCAGCAGGGCCGGGGTTAGCTCCTACGAGCAGTACTTC. It yields the protein CASRAGVSSYEQYF.

As concerns this clone: Other DNA sequences in the sample encode the same CDR3. This chain uses TRBV29-1 with TRBJ2-5; D gene uncertain. Germline values: CDR1 SQVTM, CDR2 ANQGSEA. Trimming pared 3 bases from V and 5 bases from J, leaving 10 bases between. This CDR3 is 12 amino acids long. CDR3 DNA: TGCAGCGTTGAGCCCCTCGGGGAGACCCAGTACTTC. Translated, it gives CSVEPLGETQYF.

This clone was recorded a few times. The chain links TRBV30 to TRBJ2-7; a weak D match, TRBD2 (6 bases). Germline CDR1 is GTSNPN and CDR2 is SVGIG (reference sequence). The V gene lost 1 base and the J gene lost 5 bases, with 15 bases spanning the gap. The CDR3 covers 14 residues. The CDR3 is CAWSGGRLANEQYF. CDR3 DNA: TGTGCCTGGAGTGGAGGGCGGCTAGCGAACGAGCAGTACTTC.

The V gene is TRBV9, the J gene TRBJ1-2, with D possibly TRBD1 on 5 matching bases. V was trimmed by 4 bases and J by 6 bases, leaving 22 bases between them. Germline V gene data show CDR1 as SGDLS and CDR2 as YYNGEE. The CDR3 has 16 amino acids. CDR3 DNA sequence: TGTGCCAGCAGCCCTCCCTGGGGCAGGGAGGGCCATGGCTACACCTTC. Translating it yields CASSPPWGREGHGYTF.

The chain links TRBV30 to TRBJ2-2; 9 positions agree with TRBD1. CDR3 length: 14 amino acids. Germline V gene lookup returns CDR1 GTSNPN and CDR2 SVGIG (reference sequence). Unmatched junction bases numbered 6, after V lost 7 bases and J lost 3 bases. The CDR3 loop is CALTDRGDTGELFF. DNA of the CDR3: TGTGCCTTAACCGACAGGGGGGACACCGGGGAGCTGTTTTTT.

V and J are TRBV6-1 and TRBJ1-1, with D possibly TRBD1 on 6 matching bases. Germline CDR1 is MNHNS and CDR2 is SASEGT. V gave up 4 bases and J gave up 8 bases, with 14 bases separating them. This CDR3 is 13 amino acids long. In DNA, the CDR3 is TGTGCCAGCAGTGTCACTCGGACAGACGAAGCTTTCTTT. Amino acid sequence: CASSVTRTDEAFF.

This clone was observed a handful of times. V and J are TRBV7-9 and TRBJ1-5, with TRBD1 identical over 7 bases. This CDR3 is built from 16 residues. The germline V gene encodes CDR1 SEHNR and CDR2 FQNEAQ (reference sequence). With V trimmed by 4 bases and J by 4 bases, 10 bases remained unmatched. The CDR3 loop is CASSSSGGGANQPQHF. The DNA of the CDR3 is TGTGCCAGCAGCTCCTCAGGAGGGGGCGCGAATCAGCCCCAGCATTTT.

The rearrangement uses TRBV30 and TRBJ1-2; 10 bases are shared with TRBD1. Per germline, CDR1 GTSNPN and CDR2 SVGIG (reference sequence). The CDR3 consists of 12 residues. V was clipped by 8 bases and J by 4 bases; unmatched bases: 4. The DNA of the CDR3 is TGTGCCGGACAGGGGGACCGCTATGGCTACACCTTC. Translated: CAGQGDRYGYTF.

The chain links TRBV5-8 to TRBJ2-1; 8 nucleotides agree with TRBD2. Germline V lookup: CDR1 SGHTS, CDR2 YDEGEE. The CDR3 totals 17 residues. Germline trimming cut 1 base from V and 5 bases from J; bases unmatched to any gene: 11. This CDR3 reads CASSLTGTSPRNNEQFF. DNA for the CDR3: TGTGCCAGCAGCTTGACCGGGACTAGTCCAAGGAACAATGAGCAGTTCTTC. The variable domain in full, with the rest retrieved from reference TRBV5-8 and TRBJ2-1, is EAGVTQSPTHLIKTRGQQATLRCSPISGHTSVYWYQQALGLGLQFLLWYDEGEERNRGNFPPRFSGRQFPNYSSELNVNALELEDSALYLCASSLTGTSPRNNEQFFGPGTRLTVL.

About this clone: One base separates it from a far larger clone, so it is likely a read error. This rearrangement joins TRBV1 to TRBJ2-6; TRBD1 reflects the table's D call only, with no check against the DNA. TRBV1 is deemed a pseudogene. The CDR3 is made up of 22 amino acids. DNA for the CDR3: TGCACCAGCAGCCAGGGTACAGGACAGGGGGTGGTCGTAATCTCTGGGGCCAACGTCCTGACTTTC. Translated: CTSSQGTGQGVVVISGANVLTF.

This clone has a count of ten or more. The chain employs TRBV9 and TRBJ2-1; D is uncertain. CDR1 is SGDLS and CDR2 is YYNGEE in the germline V gene. V gave up 0 bases and J gave up 8 bases, with 12 bases separating them. This CDR3 region has 14 residues. The CDR3 protein is CASSVGIASDEQFF. DNA for the CDR3: TGTGCCAGCAGCGTAGGGATAGCAAGCGATGAGCAGTTCTTC.

This clone was observed at least ten times. V is TRBV20-1 and J is TRBJ2-7, with D maybe TRBD2 (6 bases). Germline V CDR1 and CDR2: DFQATT, SNEGSKA (reference sequence). This CDR3 spans 11 amino acids. The V and J ends lost 6 bases and 1 base respectively, with 7 bases between them. CDR3 coding DNA: TGCAGTGCGGAGGGATCCTACGAGCAGTACTTC. It translates to CSAEGSYEQYF.

V is TRBV7-2 and J is TRBJ2-7, with a possible D match to TRBD1 (5 bases). With 8 bases removed from V and 6 bases from J, the gap between germline ends came to 17 bases. The V gene's germline CDR1 is SGHTA and CDR2 FQGNSA. CDR3 length: 13 amino acids. The CDR3 nucleotides read TGTGCCAGCGGCACCACCGATCAGGGCGAGCAGTACTTC. This gives the protein CASGTTDQGEQYF.

The gene calls are TRBV5-4 and TRBJ2-7; 10 bases are a match to TRBD1. Germline CDR1 reads SGHNT; CDR2 reads YYREEE (reference sequence). The CDR3 runs to 13 residues. V lost 4 bases to trimming and J lost 9 bases; unmatched junction nucleotides: 7. The CDR3 region is CASSTGQGLWQYF. CDR3 sequence (DNA): TGTGCCAGCAGCACGGGACAGGGGTTGTGGCAGTACTTC.

On this clone itself: This sequence may be a read error, since a much larger clone differs from it by one base. The chain employs TRBV5-1 and TRBJ2-6; a weak D match, TRBD1 (5 bases). This CDR3 comprises 15 residues. Germline V CDR1 and CDR2: SGHRS, YFSETQ. As DNA, the CDR3 is TGCGCCGGCAGCTTACAGGCCTCTGGGGCCAACGTCCTGACTTTC. Translated, it gives CAGSLQASGANVLTF.

The rearrangement links TRBV9 to TRBJ2-1; no clear D. This CDR3 is 13 amino acids long. The germline V and J ends were trimmed by 0 bases and 10 bases, with 11 bases remaining between them. CDR1 SGDLS and CDR2 YYNGEE come from the germline V gene. The CDR3 coding sequence is TGTGCCAGCAGCGTAGACTCTAGAGGCGAGCAGTTCTTC. Translation: CASSVDSRGEQFF.

The chain joins TRBV5-1 to TRBJ2-3, with 11 nucleotides matching TRBD2. The CDR3 loop spans 16 amino acids. The V gene's germline CDR1 is SGHRS and CDR2 YFSETQ. V shed 4 bases, J shed 2 bases, and the junction held 6 bases outside the gene matches. CDR3 DNA: TGCGCCAGCAGCATAGGGACTAGCGGACTCACAGATACGCAGTATTTT. This gives the protein CASSIGTSGLTDTQYF.

This chain connects TRBV4-3 to TRBJ2-2; D may be TRBD2 (5 bases). The CDR3 runs to 16 residues. CDR1 is LGHNA and CDR2 is YSLEER in the germline V gene. V was shortened by 0 bases and J by 1 base, with 9 bases between the two germline ends. Here the CDR3 reads CASSQDRGLNTGELFF. CDR3 coding DNA: TGCGCCAGCAGCCAAGATCGGGGTCTGAACACCGGGGAGCTGTTTTTT.

CDR3 protein: CASSSGQGSRIQYF. For the CDR3, the DNA is TGTGCCAGCAGTTCGGGACAGGGAAGCCGAATTCAGTACTTC. The chain recombines TRBV27 with TRBJ2-4; 9 nucleotides agree with TRBD1. V lost 4 bases, J lost 10 bases, and 8 bases stayed unmatched. CDR1 and CDR2 from the germline V gene are MNHEY and SMNVEV (reference sequence). This CDR3 has 14 residues.

The V call is TRBV29-1, the J call TRBJ2-7; 8 nucleotides line up with TRBD1. J gave up 3 bases and V 6 bases, and 13 bases lay outside the gene matches. This CDR3 spans 15 amino acids. Germline V gene lookup returns CDR1 SQVTM and CDR2 ANQGSEA. The CDR3 nucleotides are TGCAGCGTCCTACCCGGGACAGGACCAGTCTACGAGCAGTACTTC. Its translation is CSVLPGTGPVYEQYF.

The chain has TRBV15 and TRBJ2-7; a weak D match, TRBD2 (6 bases). V was cut by 1 base and J by 3 bases, with 10 bases left in between. Germline V gene sequence: CDR1 LNHNV, CDR2 YYDKDF (reference sequence). This CDR3 contains 14 residues. Here the CDR3 reads CATSRGGGDYEQYF. In nucleotides, the CDR3 is TGTGCCACCAGCAGAGGTGGAGGGGACTACGAGCAGTACTTC.

The chain employs TRBV6-1 and TRBJ2-3; tentative D call: TRBD1 (5 bases). Germline V gene lookup returns CDR1 MNHNS and CDR2 SASEGT. CDR3 length: 13 amino acids. The V and J ends lost 5 bases and 2 bases respectively, with 8 bases between them. DNA for the CDR3: TGTGCCAGCAGTCAGACAGACACAGATACGCAGTATTTT. It encodes CASSQTDTDTQYF.

This clone has ten or more counts. This rearrangement joins TRBV15 to TRBJ2-3, with 7 bases that match TRBD1. CDR3 length: 15 residues. The germline CDR1 and CDR2 sequences are LNHNV and YYDKDF (reference sequence). The J segment lost 2 bases and the V segment lost 3 bases, leaving 5 bases of the junction unmatched. CDR3 protein: CATSSRQGSTDTQYF. The CDR3 nucleotides are TGTGCCACCAGCAGCCGACAGGGATCCACAGATACGCAGTATTTT.

This clone was picked up one time. The chain joins TRBV5-1 to TRBJ1-2, with D hard to call. The V and J ends lost 4 bases and 3 bases respectively, with 16 bases between them. The V gene's germline CDR1 is SGHRS and CDR2 YFSETQ. The length of the CDR3 is 15 residues. In DNA form, the CDR3 reads TGCGCCAGCAGCACCACGGGCGACGGACACTATGGCTACACCTTC. Its translation: CASSTTGDGHYGYTF.

The chain recombines TRBV5-1 with TRBJ2-1, with 9 positions matching TRBD1. From germline, CDR1 is SGHRS and CDR2 YFSETQ. The CDR3 is 15 amino acids. The ends lost 3 bases at V and 7 bases at J; junction bases unmatched: 8. DNA for the CDR3: TGCGCCAGCAGCTGGGGACAGGGAGCGAGGAATGAGCAGTTCTTC. Its translation is CASSWGQGARNEQFF.

The rearrangement joins TRBV7-9 to TRBJ1-4, with D tentatively TRBD1 (6 bases). Per the germline V gene, CDR1 is SEHNR and CDR2 is FQNEAQ (reference sequence). V lost 8 bases, J lost 5 bases, and 12 bases lay in between. The CDR3 has 13 residues. CDR3 coding DNA: TGTGCCAGCGGCGGACAGAACAATGAAAAACTGTTTTTT. Protein product: CASGGQNNEKLFF.

CDR3 residues: CSVDRQGELGQVFPNEKLFF. The CDR3 coding sequence is TGCAGCGTTGACCGGCAGGGGGAATTGGGTCAGGTTTTTCCGAATGAAAAACTGTTTTTT. The gene calls are TRBV29-1 and TRBJ1-4; 7 bases map to TRBD1. Germline lookup yields CDR1 SQVTM and CDR2 ANQGSEA. The CDR3 loop spans 20 amino acids. V was clipped by 3 bases and J by 5 bases; unmatched bases: 24.

Worth noting for this clone: One end of the junction does not line up with germline, which may come from a read error. The V and J genes are TRBV7-9 and TRBJ1-1; D is uncertain. Germline values: CDR1 SEHNR, CDR2 FQNEAQ (reference sequence). The CDR3 spans 13 residues. The CDR3 sequence is CASSHGSQTEAFF. The CDR3 DNA sequence: TGTGCCAGCAGCCACGGGAGCCAGACTGAAGCTTTCTTC.

The chain is built from TRBV28 and TRBJ1-5; no definite D call. Germline CDR1 MDHEN, CDR2 SYDVKM. Trimming shortened V by 2 bases and J by 11 bases, and 16 bases separated the two germline ends. This CDR3 comprises 14 residues. CDR3 protein: CASSLEQRGGAQHF. The CDR3 nucleotides are TGTGCCAGCAGTTTAGAACAGAGAGGCGGGGCCCAGCATTTT.

This clone was detected a few times. Other DNA sequences within the sample encode an identical CDR3. The rearrangement joins TRBV7-9 to TRBJ1-1; TRBD1 matches at 9 bases. CDR1 SEHNR and CDR2 FQNEAQ come from the germline V gene (reference sequence). With V trimmed by 5 bases and J by 1 base, 5 bases remained unmatched. CDR3 length equals 15 residues. The CDR3 reads CASSPRTGANTEAFF. In DNA form, the CDR3 reads TGTGCCAGCAGCCCCCGGACAGGGGCGAACACTGAAGCTTTCTTT.

V gene TRBV7-3 combines with J gene TRBJ1-3, with D unresolved. The germline V and J ends were trimmed by 5 bases and 0 bases, with 8 bases remaining between them. Looked up from germline, CDR1 is SGHTA and CDR2 is FQGTGA. This CDR3 has 14 amino acids. The CDR3 loop reads CASSQSNSGNTIYF. CDR3 in DNA: TGTGCCAGCAGCCAAAGCAACTCTGGAAACACCATATATTTT.